This TCR beta chain originates from a study of Graves' ophthalmopathy and Graves' hyperthyroidism. Ophthalmopathy not arising within 18 months of follow-up defined hyperthyroidism as stable. This clonotype was seen repeatedly, ten times or more. Scientists amplified the TCR beta CDR3 regions from RNA transcripts. Following a first-round RT-PCR that used HTBI primers, a second-round multiplex PCR was carried out. MiXCR was run by TCRdb on the multiplex PCR reads, yielding one entry per CDR3 protein. The data contain about 380,000 distinct CDR3 sequences, 15% of them singletons. This CDR3 spans 11 amino acids. In germline, CDR1 is DFQATT, CDR2 SNEGSKA (reference sequence). Deletions cut 4 bases from V and 7 bases from J, with 8 bases between.

Sample: peripheral blood. This sequence was found in a young woman with stable Graves' hyperthyroidism. The rearrangement uses TRBV20-1 and TRBJ2-4, with D hard to call. The CDR3 bases are TGCAGTGCTAATCGAGGCAACATTCAGTACTTC. Its translation: CSANRGNIQYF.